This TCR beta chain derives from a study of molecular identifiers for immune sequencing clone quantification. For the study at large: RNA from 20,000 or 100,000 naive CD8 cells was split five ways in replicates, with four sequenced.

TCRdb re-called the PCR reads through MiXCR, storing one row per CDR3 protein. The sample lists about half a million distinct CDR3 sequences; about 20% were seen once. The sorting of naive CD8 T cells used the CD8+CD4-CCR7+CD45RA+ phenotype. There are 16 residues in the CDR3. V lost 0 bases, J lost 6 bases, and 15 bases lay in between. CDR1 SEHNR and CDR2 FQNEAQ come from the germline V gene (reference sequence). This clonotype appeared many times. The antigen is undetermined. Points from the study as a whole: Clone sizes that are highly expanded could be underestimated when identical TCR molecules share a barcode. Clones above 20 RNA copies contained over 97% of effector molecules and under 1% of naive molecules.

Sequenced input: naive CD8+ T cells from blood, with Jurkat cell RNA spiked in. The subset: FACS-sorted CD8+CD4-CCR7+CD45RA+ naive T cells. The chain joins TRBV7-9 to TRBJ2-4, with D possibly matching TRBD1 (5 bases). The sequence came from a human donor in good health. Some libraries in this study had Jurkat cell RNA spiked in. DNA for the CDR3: TGTGCCAGCAGCTTAGCACGCAGGGATAAAGGAAACATTCAGTACTTC. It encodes CASSLARRDKGNIQYF.